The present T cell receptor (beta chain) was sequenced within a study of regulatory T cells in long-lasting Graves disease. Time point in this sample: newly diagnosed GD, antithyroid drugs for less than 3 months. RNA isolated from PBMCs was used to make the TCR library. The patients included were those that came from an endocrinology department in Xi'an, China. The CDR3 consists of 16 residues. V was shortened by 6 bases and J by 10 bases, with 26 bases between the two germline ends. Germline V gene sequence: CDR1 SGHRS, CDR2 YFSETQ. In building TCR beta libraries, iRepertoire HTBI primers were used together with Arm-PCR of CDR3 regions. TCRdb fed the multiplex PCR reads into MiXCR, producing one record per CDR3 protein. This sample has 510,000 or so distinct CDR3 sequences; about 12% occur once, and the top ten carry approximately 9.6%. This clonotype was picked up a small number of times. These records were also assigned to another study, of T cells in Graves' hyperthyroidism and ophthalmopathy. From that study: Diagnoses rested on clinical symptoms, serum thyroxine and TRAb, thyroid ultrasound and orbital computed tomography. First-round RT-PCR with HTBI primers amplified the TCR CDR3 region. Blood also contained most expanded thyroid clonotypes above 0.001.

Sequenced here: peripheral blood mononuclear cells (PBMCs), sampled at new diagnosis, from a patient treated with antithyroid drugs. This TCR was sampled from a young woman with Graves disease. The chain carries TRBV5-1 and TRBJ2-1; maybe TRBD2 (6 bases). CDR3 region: CASILHSGGTRGEQFF. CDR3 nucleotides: TGCGCCAGCATCCTGCATAGCGGAGGGACTCGAGGGGAGCAGTTCTTC.